These 24 T cell receptor beta chains were all obtained from the same sample, sequenced in a study of T cell responses to AZD1222 COVID-19 vaccine. The assay was immunoSEQ multiplex PCR, and TCRdb's table has in-frame clones only and misses some. The sample holds 100,000 to 150,000 clones; around 85% are singletons and the top ten take around 8.3%. The sequencing here drew on peripheral blood, taken 28 days after the second dose of the MenACWY control vaccine. The receptors come from an adult who received the MenACWY meningococcal vaccine as a control.

This chain connects TRBV9 to TRBJ1-1, with 7 bases aligning to TRBD1. Germline V gene sequence: CDR1 SGDLS, CDR2 YYNGEE. The ends lost 2 bases at V and 8 bases at J; junction bases unmatched: 6. This CDR3 is built from 13 residues. This chain's CDR3 is CASSVTGEGEAFF. The CDR3 DNA follows: TGTGCCAGCAGCGTTACAGGGGAGGGGGAAGCTTTCTTT.

This chain uses TRBV5-8 with TRBJ2-1; 8 bases map to TRBD2. Looked up from germline, CDR1 is SGHTS and CDR2 is YDEGEE. CDR3 length equals 15 residues. Trimming removed 2 bases from V and 7 bases from J; junction bases left unmatched: 8. CDR3 region: CASSFRGGQGNEQFF. The CDR3 bases are TGTGCCAGCAGCTTTCGGGGGGGGCAAGGGAATGAGCAGTTCTTC.

This clone has a handful of counts. This rearrangement joins TRBV19 to TRBJ1-6; 7 nucleotides match TRBD1. The ends lost 3 bases at V and 7 bases at J; junction bases unmatched: 6. The CDR3 is 15 amino acids. Germline values: CDR1 LNHDA, CDR2 SQIVND (reference sequence). The CDR3 coding sequence is TGTGCCAGTAGTATCGCGGGCAGGGGGAATTCACCCCTCCACTTT. This gives the protein CASSIAGRGNSPLHF.

V gene TRBV30 combines with J gene TRBJ2-3; 9 bases are shared with TRBD2. Looked up from germline, CDR1 is GTSNPN and CDR2 is SVGIG (reference sequence). CDR3 length equals 15 residues. The ends lost 0 bases at V and 6 bases at J; junction bases unmatched: 7. CDR3 coding DNA: TGTGCCTGGAGTGTAGGCCTAGCGGGACCGGATACGCAGTATTTT. Amino acids: CAWSVGLAGPDTQYF.

The chain joins TRBV4-2 to TRBJ1-1; TRBD1 aligns across 9 bases. Germline assignment: CDR1 LGHNA and CDR2 YNFKEQ. The CDR3 runs to 14 residues. V lost 1 base to trimming and J lost 3 bases; unmatched junction nucleotides: 0. CDR3 bases: TGTGCCAGCAGCCAAGGGACAGGGGACACTGAAGCTTTCTTT. Translated: CASSQGTGDTEAFF.

The rearrangement links TRBV19 to TRBJ2-2, with 10 bases that match TRBD2. Germline V CDR1 and CDR2: LNHDA, SQIVND (reference sequence). The CDR3 totals 15 residues. The V and J ends lost 5 bases and 4 bases, in that order; junction bases with no gene match: 4. As DNA, the CDR3 is TGTGCCAGTAGTCCTAGACTAGCGGGCACCGGGGAGCTGTTTTTT. Translation gives CASSPRLAGTGELFF.

This clone was seen only once. The rearrangement uses TRBV7-8 and TRBJ1-3; tentatively, D is TRBD1 (5 bases). This CDR3 has 14 residues. V was cut by 5 bases and J by 2 bases, with 10 bases left in between. Germline CDR1 SGHVS, CDR2 FQNEAQ. The CDR3, as DNA: TGTGCCAGCAGCGGTTGGGGGGCTGGAAACACCATATATTTT. The encoded protein is CASSGWGAGNTIYF.

The chain recombines TRBV6-5 with TRBJ1-1; D is perhaps TRBD1 (6 bases). Germline CDR1 reads MNHEY; CDR2 reads SVGAGI. This CDR3 contains 14 residues. V was pared by 6 bases and J by 0 bases, with 11 bases between. This CDR3 reads CASRAGHLNTEAFF. In DNA form, the CDR3 reads TGTGCCAGCAGAGCGGGACACCTGAACACTGAAGCTTTCTTT.

This clone was picked up a small number of times. CDR3 region: CASSIDIARGKLFF. CDR3 coding DNA: TGTGCCAGTAGTATAGATATCGCGAGAGGAAAACTGTTTTTT. The chain recombines TRBV19 with TRBJ1-4, with no clear D. V shed 0 bases and J shed 10 bases, with 12 bases lying between them. The length of the CDR3 is 14 residues. Germline CDR1 and CDR2: LNHDA and SQIVND (reference sequence).

The gene calls are TRBV28 and TRBJ2-5, with D possibly matching TRBD1 (5 bases). The CDR3 spans 14 residues. Germline V gives CDR1 MDHEN, CDR2 SYDVKM. V dropped 3 bases and J dropped 6 bases, with 14 bases sitting between them. CDR3 nucleotides: TGTGCCAGCAGTTTCCCCCAGGGTAGAAAGACCCAGTACTTC. Translating it yields CASSFPQGRKTQYF. Combining the CDR3 with reference TRBV28 and TRBJ2-5 gives the whole variable domain DVKVTQSSRYLVKRTGEKVFLECVQDMDHENMFWYRQDPGLGLRLIYFSYDVKMKEKGDIPEGYSVSREKKERFSLILESASTNQTSMYLCASSFPQGRKTQYFGPGTRLLVL.

The chain links TRBV2 to TRBJ1-2; D gene uncertain. The CDR3 loop spans 12 amino acids. Germline-derived CDR1 and CDR2 are SNHLY and FYNNEI. V lost 7 bases and J lost 8, with 14 bases in between. CDR3 in DNA: TGTGCCAGCATTTTAGGGTTTGGAGGCTACACCTTC. The encoded protein is CASILGFGGYTF.

The J gene is TRBJ2-5, the V gene TRBV29-1; TRBD2 is a possible D gene (6 bases). The V gene's germline CDR1 is SQVTM and CDR2 ANQGSEA. This CDR3 has 13 amino acids. Between the trimmed V and J ends, which lost 6 bases and 7 bases, there was a span of 18 bases. DNA of the CDR3: TGCAGCGTGGCGGGAAGTGCCCAGGGGACCCAGTACTTC. Translation: CSVAGSAQGTQYF.

The chain couples TRBV6-5 to TRBJ2-2, with D maybe TRBD2 (5 bases). This CDR3 has 15 amino acids. Germline CDR1 and CDR2: MNHEY and SVGAGI. V lost 6 bases to trimming and J lost 7 bases, with 18 bases between them. In nucleotides, the CDR3 is TGTGCCAGCAGGGGCAAGGTAGCGTGGGACGGGGAGCTGTTTTTT. Translation gives CASRGKVAWDGELFF.

The V and J genes are TRBV5-1 and TRBJ1-1, with D maybe TRBD1 (5 bases). Germline V CDR1 and CDR2: SGHRS, YFSETQ. V shed 0 bases and J shed 2 bases, with 11 bases lying between them. CDR3 length: 15 residues. The CDR3 here is CASSLDTGRNTEAFF. CDR3 DNA: TGCGCCAGCAGCTTGGATACAGGCAGAAACACTGAAGCTTTCTTT.

This clone has a handful of counts. V is TRBV3-1 (or the pseudogene TRBV3-2) and J is TRBJ1-2; D ambiguous. Germline CDR1 LGHDT, CDR2 YNNKEL (reference sequence). This CDR3 is built from 14 residues. V was pared by 1 base and J by 4 bases, with 10 bases between. The CDR3 DNA reads as TGTGCCAGCAGCCAAGGCGGGCTCGGCTATGGCTACACCTTC. Its translation is CASSQGGLGYGYTF.

The chain uses TRBV11-2 and TRBJ2-3; weak D call: TRBD1 (8 bases). There are 15 residues in the CDR3. Germline values: CDR1 SGHAT, CDR2 FQNNGV. V shed 6 bases and J shed 1 base, with 14 bases lying between them. The CDR3 DNA reads as TGTGCCAGCAGGCAACAGGGGGGGGGCACAGATACGCAGTATTTT. Translated, it gives CASRQQGGGTDTQYF.

This rearrangement joins TRBV5-1 to TRBJ2-3, with unresolved D. Trimming stripped 0 bases from V and 1 base from J, with 12 bases between. The CDR3 has 16 residues. CDR1 and CDR2 from the germline V gene are SGHRS and YFSETQ. The CDR3 DNA follows: TGCGCCAGCAGCTTGGTGGTAGCTGCTGGCACAGATACGCAGTATTTT. Translation gives CASSLVVAAGTDTQYF. The complete variable domain, with remaining parts taken from reference TRBV5-1 and TRBJ2-3, reads KAGVTQTPRYLIKTRGQQVTLSCSPISGHRSVSWYQQTPGQGLQFLFEYFSETQRNKGNFPGRFSGRQFSNSRSEMNVSTLELGDSALYLCASSLVVAAGTDTQYFGPGTRLTVL.

This clone occurred once. CDR3 coding DNA: TGTGCCACCAGTGATGGGGGCCCCAATCAGCCCCAGCATTTT. Amino acids: CATSDGGPNQPQHF. The chain joins TRBV24-1 to TRBJ1-5; weak D call: TRBD1 (6 bases). Per the germline V gene, CDR1 is KGHDR and CDR2 is SFDVKD. This CDR3 contains 14 residues. Trimming stripped 3 bases from V and 3 bases from J, with 8 bases between.

The chain couples TRBV2 to TRBJ2-5; possible D gene TRBD2, 5 bases. The germline V and J ends were trimmed by 6 bases and 4 bases, with 15 bases remaining between them. This CDR3 has 14 amino acids. Germline V gene lookup returns CDR1 SNHLY and CDR2 FYNNEI. The CDR3 here is CASRRSASLETQYF. CDR3 nucleotides: TGTGCCAGCAGAAGGTCGGCTAGCCTAGAGACCCAGTACTTC.

The J gene is TRBJ2-2, the V gene TRBV5-1; D tentatively reads TRBD1 or TRBD2 (5 bases each). The CDR3 is made up of 16 amino acids. Trimming took 0 bases from V and 3 from J, leaving 12 bases between them. The germline V gene encodes CDR1 SGHRS and CDR2 YFSETQ. The DNA for the CDR3 is TGCGCCAGCAGCTTGGAGGGTAGAGGGGACACCGGGGAGCTGTTTTTT. This codes for CASSLEGRGDTGELFF.

The rearrangement links TRBV5-1 to TRBJ2-3, with D possibly TRBD2 on 5 matching bases. V gave up 6 bases and J gave up 2 bases, with 13 bases separating them. The CDR3 totals 14 residues. Germline CDR1 SGHRS, CDR2 YFSETQ. In DNA, the CDR3 is TGCGCCAGCACCCCGCGAGCGGTCACAGATACGCAGTATTTT. Translating gives CASTPRAVTDTQYF.

This chain joins TRBV5-1 and TRBJ1-5; TRBD1 matches at 8 bases. The germline CDR1 and CDR2 sequences are SGHRS and YFSETQ. The V and J ends lost 4 bases and 4 bases, in that order; junction bases with no gene match: 7. This CDR3 has 15 residues. The CDR3 nucleotides are TGCGCCAGCAGCCAGGGGACAGGCTATAATCAGCCCCAGCATTTT. The encoded protein is CASSQGTGYNQPQHF.

V and J are TRBV7-2 and TRBJ1-2; the D is unclear. The germline gives CDR1 SGHTA, CDR2 FQGNSA. Between the trimmed V and J ends, which lost 5 bases and 2 bases, there was a span of 12 bases. The CDR3 contains 14 residues. The CDR3 is CASSPGTSNYGYTF. The CDR3 DNA sequence: TGTGCCAGCAGCCCTGGCACCTCCAACTATGGCTACACCTTC.

Concerning this clone: This same CDR3 is encoded by further DNA sequences in the sample. V and J are TRBV19 and TRBJ1-1; D not certain. The CDR3 contains 13 residues. Trimming cost V 3 bases and J 1 base, with 6 bases left between them. Germline V gene data show CDR1 as LNHDA and CDR2 as SQIVND (reference sequence). The chain's CDR3 is CASSILGNTEAFF. CDR3 bases: TGTGCCAGTAGTATCTTGGGGAACACTGAAGCTTTCTTT.